One sample yielded the 21 T cell receptor beta chains listed below, sequenced in a study of EBV T-cell therapy then PD-1 blockade in nasopharyngeal carcinoma. Treatment: AdE1-LMPpoly-expanded autologous EBV-specific T-cell therapy followed by anti-PD-1 nivolumab. Antigens for these TCRs are unknown. Libraries were prepared by immunoSEQ multiplex PCR; TCRdb keeps only in-frame clonotypes and omits some of them. The sample has about 22,000 clones, 82% seen once. Sample: CD8+ T cells from blood, taken at day -245 from a patient whose treatment included autologous EBV-specific T cells and nivolumab. Receptors were obtained from a man aged 40-55 years with nasopharyngeal carcinoma.

The chain is built from TRBV5-4 and TRBJ1-2, with D possibly being TRBD1 (5 bases). V lost 2 bases to trimming and J lost 4 bases, with 12 bases between them. Germline-derived CDR1 and CDR2 are SGHNT and YYREEE (reference sequence). The CDR3 loop spans 14 amino acids. This CDR3 is CASSFESTVYGYTF. CDR3 coding DNA: TGTGCCAGCAGCTTTGAATCGACAGTCTATGGCTACACCTTC.

CDR3 loop: CASKGKPTAFF. Here the CDR3 DNA reads TGTGCCAGCAAGGGTAAACCCACCGCTTTCTTT. This chain joins TRBV2 and TRBJ1-1; D not certain. This CDR3 is built from 11 residues. Trimming removed 7 bases at V and 11 bases at J, with 14 bases between. CDR1 and CDR2 (germline): SNHLY, FYNNEI.

V usage is TRBV10-3 and J usage is TRBJ1-2, with 8 bases that match TRBD1. Trimming took 4 bases from V and 2 from J; bases not matched to a gene: 6. Germline V CDR1 and CDR2: ENHRY, SYGVKD. The CDR3 is 15 amino acids. The CDR3 region is CAISGPGGANYGYTF. CDR3 nucleotide sequence: TGTGCCATCAGTGGCCCAGGGGGCGCGAACTATGGCTACACCTTC.

The chain employs TRBV10-1 and TRBJ2-7, with TRBD1 as a possible D gene (6 bases). The germline V gene encodes CDR1 WNHNN and CDR2 SYGVQD (reference sequence). This CDR3 has 15 residues. V was trimmed by 7 bases and J by 3 bases, leaving 19 bases between them. The CDR3 DNA is TGCGCCAGCACCTTTCCGGGACAATGGGGCTACGAGCAGTACTTC. Residues: CASTFPGQWGYEQYF.

The chain has TRBV5-6 and TRBJ2-3; D remains ambiguous. V was pared by 4 bases and J by 2 bases, with 2 bases between. The germline V gene has CDR1 SGHDT and CDR2 YYEEEE. The CDR3 length is 11 residues. CDR3 coding DNA: TGTGCCAGCAGCGCCACAGATACGCAGTATTTT. It yields the protein CASSATDTQYF.

The V and J genes are TRBV4-2 and TRBJ2-3, with 10 bases aligning to TRBD2. CDR1 and CDR2 from the germline V gene are LGHNA and YNFKEQ. The CDR3 has 15 amino acids. The junction had 1 base not matched to a gene; V was cut back by 0 bases and J by 4 bases. DNA of the CDR3: TGTGCCAGCAGCCAAGATAGCGGGGGGCCAGATACGCAGTATTTT. Amino acid sequence: CASSQDSGGPDTQYF.

A remark on this clone: Additional DNA sequences in this sample encode the identical CDR3. J is TRBJ2-7 and V is TRBV29-1, with a tentative D call TRBD1 (5 bases). The CDR3 is 13 residues long. V shed 6 bases and J shed 1 base, with 13 bases lying between them. Germline assignment: CDR1 SQVTM and CDR2 ANQGSEA. The CDR3 here is CSVVQGPSYEQYF. Here the CDR3 DNA reads TGCAGCGTAGTTCAGGGCCCATCCTACGAGCAGTACTTC.

The chain couples TRBV6-5 to TRBJ2-2, with TRBD2 identical over 11 bases. This CDR3 contains 14 residues. The germline CDR1 and CDR2 sequences are MNHEY and SVGAGI. J lost 3 bases, V lost 6 bases, and 0 bases had no gene match. The CDR3 nucleotides are TGTGCCAGCAGACTAGCGGGGGACACCGGGGAGCTGTTTTTT. This codes for CASRLAGDTGELFF.

The gene calls are TRBV4-3 and TRBJ2-7; 12 bases fit TRBD1. The J segment lost 5 bases and the V segment lost 0 bases, leaving 8 bases of the junction unmatched. The CDR3 has 17 residues. Germline V gene data show CDR1 as LGHNA and CDR2 as YSLEER. CDR3 coding DNA: TGCGCCAGCAGCCAAGAAGGAATCGGGACAGGGGGCCACGAGCAGTACTTC. Encoded protein: CASSQEGIGTGGHEQYF.

The chain has TRBV27 and TRBJ2-4; D ambiguous. V lost 3 bases and J 0 bases, leaving 6 bases between the germline ends. Germline loops: CDR1 MNHEY, CDR2 SMNVEV (reference sequence). The CDR3 spans 14 residues. The CDR3 loop reads CASSFIGAKNIQYF. CDR3 nucleotide sequence: TGTGCCAGCAGTTTTATTGGAGCCAAAAACATTCAGTACTTC.

This chain links TRBV24-1 with TRBJ2-3; possible D gene TRBD1, 6 bases. The CDR3 runs to 14 residues. V shed 5 bases and J shed 3 bases, with 11 bases lying between them. CDR1 KGHDR and CDR2 SFDVKD come from the germline V gene. In nucleotides, the CDR3 is TGTGCCACCAGTGGGAACAGGGAAACAGATACGCAGTATTTT. It codes for CATSGNRETDTQYF.

The chain links TRBV12-3 or TRBV12-4 to TRBJ2-7, with D perhaps given as TRBD1 or TRBD2 (6 bases each). The CDR3 consists of 12 residues. V lost 2 bases and J lost 6, with 8 bases in between. CDR3 region: CASSLKGGEQYF. The DNA of the CDR3 is TGTGCCAGCAGTTTAAAGGGGGGCGAGCAGTACTTC.

V is TRBV7-6 and J is TRBJ1-1; a possible D gene is TRBD1 (5 bases). The CDR3 consists of 15 residues. From germline, CDR1 is SGHVS and CDR2 FNYEAQ. V lost 1 base and J 3 bases, leaving 12 bases between the germline ends. Here the CDR3 DNA reads TGTGCCAGCAGCTTAGGGACGGGGACGGACACTGAAGCTTTCTTT. This translates into CASSLGTGTDTEAFF.

The chain has TRBV27 and TRBJ1-2; no definite D call. V lost 6 bases and J lost 7, with 21 bases in between. CDR1 and CDR2 from the germline V gene are MNHEY and SMNVEV (reference sequence). The CDR3 extends over 15 amino acids. CDR3 nucleotides: TGTGCCAGCAGACTTGTCGGCCGGGCCCCGGGTGGCTACACCTTC. As protein: CASRLVGRAPGGYTF.

This clone was found once. The genes are TRBV6-2 or TRBV6-3 and TRBJ2-2, with 10 bases that match TRBD1. Germline CDR1 is MNHEY and CDR2 is SVGEGT. V lost 5 bases to trimming and J lost 6 bases; unmatched junction nucleotides: 3. This CDR3 spans 14 amino acids. The CDR3 loop is CASSTGTGAGELFF. CDR3 coding DNA: TGTGCCAGCAGTACCGGGACAGGGGCCGGGGAGCTGTTTTTT.

The chain uses TRBV20-1 and TRBJ2-7, with a tentative D call TRBD2 (6 bases). Trimming removed 1 base from V and 5 bases from J, with 6 bases in between. CDR1 DFQATT and CDR2 SNEGSKA come from the germline V gene (reference sequence). CDR3 length: 11 amino acids. CDR3 DNA: TGCAGTGCTAGAGGCGGGGACGAGCAGTACTTC. It encodes CSARGGDEQYF.

This rearrangement joins TRBV6-2 or TRBV6-3 to TRBJ2-7, with 14 positions matching TRBD2. This CDR3 contains 15 residues. The V gene end was trimmed by 0 bases and the J gene end by 6 bases; junction bases not matched to a gene: 1. Germline values: CDR1 MNHEY, CDR2 SVGEGT. CDR3 protein: CASSYSTSGGVEQYF. The CDR3 DNA reads TGTGCCAGCAGTTACTCGACTAGCGGGGGGGTCGAGCAGTACTTC.

A few counts support this clone. The genes are TRBV6-2 or TRBV6-3 and TRBJ1-5, with TRBD1 matching over 7 bases. Unmatched junction bases numbered 6, after V lost 6 bases and J lost 7 bases. The CDR3 is 13 residues long. In germline, CDR1 is MNHEY, CDR2 SVGEGT. In DNA form, the CDR3 reads TGTGCCAGCAGCGGGACAGAAATCCAGCCCCAGCATTTT. Protein product: CASSGTEIQPQHF.

The CDR3 nucleotides are TGTGCCACCCTTTGGGGTACTGAAGCTTTCTTT. Translation: CATLWGTEAFF. The rearrangement uses TRBV27 and TRBJ1-1; no clear D. This CDR3 is built from 11 residues. Trimming pared 10 bases from V and 5 bases from J, leaving 11 bases between. Per the germline V gene, CDR1 is MNHEY and CDR2 is SMNVEV (reference sequence).

Relative to its sample, this clone is medium-sized. The chain recombines TRBV28 with TRBJ1-2; D call uncertain. The CDR3 runs 14 residues. V lost 4 bases to trimming and J lost 1 base, with 10 bases between them. Germline CDR1 MDHEN, CDR2 SYDVKM. The CDR3 bases are TGTGCCAGCAGTTCCGGAGCGTTTAACTATGGCTACACCTTC. It codes for CASSSGAFNYGYTF.

The genes are TRBV6-4 and TRBJ2-5; 15 bases match TRBD2. Germline V gene data show CDR1 as MRHNA and CDR2 as SNTAGT. V lost 8 bases to trimming and J lost 5 bases; unmatched junction nucleotides: 9. The length of the CDR3 is 16 residues. CDR3: CASQTGTSGGWETQYF. The CDR3 DNA reads as TGTGCCAGCCAGACAGGGACTAGCGGGGGGTGGGAGACCCAGTACTTC.